One sample yielded the 28 T cell receptor beta chains listed below, sequenced in a study of T-cell memory formation after mild COVID-19. One entry per CDR3 protein, called by TCRdb with MiXCR from the 5' RACE reads. The table shows some 320,000 distinct CDR3 sequences, with roughly 15% occurring only once. Material for sequencing was PBMCs or a T cell subset sorted from them (not recorded which). The source of these receptors is a man younger than 30 who had mild COVID-19 (a few samples of this study predate the infection). Cell type and time point are not known.

There are many counts of this clonotype. The chain couples TRBV4-1 to TRBJ2-1, with 9 bases lining up with TRBD1. The CDR3 contains 16 residues. V was clipped by 6 bases and J by 5 bases; unmatched bases: 11. CDR1 is MGHRA, CDR2 YSYEKL, per germline. The CDR3 loop reads CASRRFPGQGNNEQFF. The CDR3 bases are TGCGCCAGCAGACGATTCCCGGGACAGGGAAACAATGAGCAGTTCTTC.

This clonotype has just a few counts. DNA of the CDR3: TGTGCCAGCAGTCCCCGCGCGGGCCCAGGCAATGAGCAGTTCTTC. This encodes CASSPRAGPGNEQFF. This rearrangement joins TRBV27 to TRBJ2-1; D may be TRBD2 (5 bases). Trimming left V 5 bases short and J 6 bases short, with 17 bases between. Germline assignment: CDR1 MNHEY and CDR2 SMNVEV (reference sequence). The CDR3 is made up of 15 amino acids.

With respect to this clonotype: A clone one base away is much larger, so this may be a read error. The rearrangement uses TRBV5-1 and TRBJ1-2, with no clear D. The CDR3 spans 14 residues. The germline CDR1 and CDR2 sequences are SGHRS and YFSETQ. Trimming shortened V by 2 bases and J by 2 bases, and 10 bases separated the two germline ends. CDR3 sequence (DNA): TGCGCCAGCAGCTTCCGGGAAAGCAACTATGGCTACACCTTC. The encoded protein is CASSFRESNYGYTF. Looking up the rest from reference TRBV5-1 and TRBJ1-2 gives the full variable domain: KAGVTQTPRYLIKTRGQQVTLSCSPISGHRSVSWYQQTPGQGLQFLFEYFSETQRNKGNFPGRFSGRQFSNSRSEMNVSTLELGDSALYLCASSFRESNYGYTFGSGTRLTVV.

Many counts were recorded for this clonotype. J is TRBJ1-3 and V is TRBV9; no clear D gene. The germline V gene encodes CDR1 SGDLS and CDR2 YYNGEE. This CDR3 is built from 17 residues. V lost 0 bases to trimming and J lost 4 bases, with 17 bases between them. The CDR3 protein is CASSVDGVTIGGNTIYF. CDR3 nucleotides: TGTGCCAGCAGCGTAGATGGAGTGACTATTGGCGGAAACACCATATATTTT.

The chain couples TRBV6-6 to TRBJ2-3, with D perhaps TRBD1 or TRBD2 (5 bases each). V lost 0 bases, J lost 1 base, and 17 bases lay in between. The CDR3 has 18 amino acids. Germline values: CDR1 MNHNY, CDR2 SVGAGI (reference sequence). The DNA of the CDR3 is TGTGCCAGCAGTTACTCACCAGACTTCGTGGGGGGCACAGATACGCAGTATTTT. It codes for CASSYSPDFVGGTDTQYF.

This clonotype is a singleton in its sample. The chain carries TRBV18 and TRBJ1-6; D possibly corresponds to TRBD1 (6 bases). The germline V and J ends were trimmed by 1 base and 10 bases, with 17 bases remaining between them. The CDR3 runs to 16 residues. Germline values: CDR1 KGHSH, CDR2 LQKENI. CDR3 protein: CASSPLGQMGDSPLHF. CDR3 coding DNA: TGTGCCAGCTCACCACTAGGACAGATGGGGGACTCACCCCTCCACTTT.

The J gene is TRBJ2-1, the V gene TRBV5-1, with a weak D call TRBD2 (5 bases). The length of the CDR3 is 12 residues. The V gene lost 4 bases and the J gene lost 7 bases, with 9 bases spanning the gap. Germline CDR1 SGHRS, CDR2 YFSETQ. CDR3 region: CASSKDWNEQFF. The CDR3 DNA reads TGCGCCAGCAGCAAGGACTGGAATGAGCAGTTCTTC.

This clonotype appeared a few times. The chain couples TRBV5-1 to TRBJ2-7; the match to TRBD2 covers 9 bases. The CDR3 has 18 amino acids. CDR1 SGHRS and CDR2 YFSETQ come from the germline V gene. With V trimmed by 1 base and J by 3 bases, 14 bases remained unmatched. CDR3 region: CASSLSLAGHEKGYEQYF. The CDR3 DNA reads as TGCGCCAGCAGCTTGAGCCTAGCGGGACATGAAAAGGGCTACGAGCAGTACTTC.

This clonotype was counted a few times. The V and J genes are TRBV6-5 and TRBJ1-1; no reliable D call. The germline V and J ends were trimmed by 3 bases and 1 base, with 6 bases remaining between them. The germline CDR1 and CDR2 sequences are MNHEY and SVGAGI. The CDR3 is 13 amino acids. CDR3 region: CASSYYGNTEAFF. The CDR3 DNA reads TGTGCCAGCAGTTATTATGGGAACACTGAAGCTTTCTTT.

The rearrangement uses TRBV7-9 and TRBJ2-5; no clear D gene. V dropped 6 bases and J dropped 4 bases, with 9 bases sitting between them. The length of the CDR3 is 12 residues. Germline loops: CDR1 SEHNR, CDR2 FQNEAQ (reference sequence). CDR3 bases: TGTGCCAGCAGTTCAAATTCAGAGACCCAGTACTTC. Translation gives CASSSNSETQYF.

This clonotype has just a few counts. This chain uses TRBV4-3 with TRBJ2-5, with 9 positions matching TRBD1. The trim removed 0 bases at V and 0 bases at J, leaving 2 bases unmatched. Germline CDR1 reads LGHNA; CDR2 reads YSLEER. The CDR3 spans 16 residues. The CDR3 spells CASSQETGGYQETQYF. As DNA, the CDR3 is TGCGCCAGCAGCCAAGAGACAGGGGGGTACCAAGAGACCCAGTACTTC.

This clonotype was counted between two and nine times. V gene TRBV4-3 combines with J gene TRBJ1-2, with TRBD1 identical over 8 bases. Germline lookup yields CDR1 LGHNA and CDR2 YSLEER. The CDR3 is 14 residues long. V was clipped by 2 bases and J by 4 bases; unmatched bases: 3. In DNA, the CDR3 is TGCGCCAGCAGCCAACAGGGGGCCGTCTATGGCTACACCTTC. Amino acid sequence: CASSQQGAVYGYTF.

This clonotype has just a few counts. The chain combines TRBV15 with TRBJ1-3; possibly TRBD1 for D (5 bases). Germline V gives CDR1 LNHNV, CDR2 YYDKDF (reference sequence). This CDR3 has 16 amino acids. The germline V and J ends were trimmed by 0 bases and 2 bases, with 11 bases remaining between them. CDR3: CATSRDPDNPGNTIYF. DNA of the CDR3: TGTGCCACCAGCAGAGATCCGGACAACCCTGGAAACACCATATATTTT.

The V call is TRBV12-3 or TRBV12-4, the J call TRBJ2-1; 10 bases are a match to TRBD2. CDR3 length equals 15 residues. The J segment lost 7 bases and the V segment lost 5 bases, leaving 8 bases of the junction unmatched. CDR3 DNA: TGTGCCAGCAGTCCACTAGCGGGGATGTATAATGAGCAGTTCTTC. It is translated as CASSPLAGMYNEQFF.

Only a few counts were recorded for this clonotype. V usage is TRBV19 and J usage is TRBJ1-1; unclear D gene. Germline V gene lookup returns CDR1 LNHDA and CDR2 SQIVND (reference sequence). The V and J ends lost 5 bases and 4 bases respectively, with 8 bases between them. CDR3 length: 12 amino acids. The CDR3 loop reads CASSLRSTEAFF. CDR3 DNA: TGTGCCAGTAGTCTTCGTAGCACTGAAGCTTTCTTT.

The gene calls are TRBV24-1 and TRBJ2-7, with D perhaps TRBD1 (7 bases). Per the germline V gene, CDR1 is KGHDR and CDR2 is SFDVKD. The CDR3 has 15 amino acids. The V end lost 2 bases, the J end lost 4 bases, and 14 bases lay between the germline ends. CDR3 sequence reads: CATSDSQTGRYEQYF. CDR3 nucleotides: TGTGCCACCAGTGATTCTCAGACAGGGAGGTACGAGCAGTACTTC.

A few counts support this clonotype. The genes are TRBV7-9 and TRBJ1-5, with TRBD1 matching 10 bases. This CDR3 contains 14 residues. V lost 5 bases to trimming and J lost 7 bases; unmatched junction nucleotides: 5. Per the germline V gene, CDR1 is SEHNR and CDR2 is FQNEAQ (reference sequence). The chain's CDR3 is CASSAGTGDQPQHF. In DNA, the CDR3 is TGTGCCAGCAGCGCCGGGACAGGGGACCAGCCCCAGCATTTT.

This chain connects TRBV7-2 to TRBJ2-5; 9 bases agree with TRBD2. The length of the CDR3 is 15 residues. Trimming cost V 1 base and J 1 base; bases outside gene matches: 1. Germline V gives CDR1 SGHTA, CDR2 FQGNSA. The CDR3 coding sequence is TGTGCCAGCAGCTTAGAGCGGGGGGTCCAAGAGACCCAGTACTTC. It yields the protein CASSLERGVQETQYF.

The chain's CDR3 is CATSSQAGRIGTDTQYF. The CDR3 bases are TGTGCCACCAGCAGCCAGGCGGGGCGCATTGGCACAGATACGCAGTATTTT. The chain couples TRBV15 to TRBJ2-3; D is possibly TRBD2 (6 bases). The V end was cut by 3 bases, the J end by 1 base, with 17 bases between. The CDR3 consists of 17 residues. The germline gives CDR1 LNHNV, CDR2 YYDKDF (reference sequence). Full variable domain (remainder filled in from reference TRBV15 and TRBJ2-3): DAMVIQNPRYQVTQFGKPVTLSCSQTLNHNVMYWYQQKSSQAPKLLFHYYDKDFNNEADTPDNFQSRRPNTSFCFLDIRSPGLGDTAMYLCATSSQAGRIGTDTQYFGPGTRLTVL.

The rearrangement joins TRBV6-5 to TRBJ1-2; D remains ambiguous. V lost 0 bases to trimming and J lost 5 bases, with 13 bases between them. Looked up from germline, CDR1 is MNHEY and CDR2 is SVGAGI. The CDR3 totals 15 residues. The CDR3 sequence: CASSYSWGTWYGYTF. CDR3 DNA: TGTGCCAGCAGTTACTCGTGGGGAACGTGGTATGGCTACACCTTC.

This clonotype was picked up a small number of times. This chain joins TRBV11-2 and TRBJ1-6; 10 bases are shared with TRBD1. Unmatched junction bases numbered 10, after V lost 5 bases and J lost 9 bases. This CDR3 is 16 amino acids long. Germline CDR1 and CDR2: SGHAT and FQNNGV. The CDR3 nucleotides read TGTGCCAGCAGCCAAGGACAGGGGGTCTGGGGTTCACCCCTCCACTTT. Translation: CASSQGQGVWGSPLHF.

The rearrangement links TRBV5-5 to TRBJ2-7; 8 bases match TRBD1. The CDR3 contains 17 residues. Germline V gene lookup returns CDR1 SGHKS and CDR2 YYEKEE (reference sequence). CDR3 DNA sequence: TGTGCCAGCAACTTGAGGTACAGGGGGACTTTAGAAAACGAGCAGTACGTC. Amino acids: CASNLRYRGTLENEQYV.

At least ten counts were recorded for this clonotype. This rearrangement joins TRBV6-5 to TRBJ2-7; perhaps TRBD1 as D (6 bases). Trimming left V 0 bases short and J 6 bases short, with 21 bases between. The CDR3 has 17 residues. CDR1 and CDR2 from the germline V gene are MNHEY and SVGAGI. In nucleotides, the CDR3 is TGTGCCAGCAGTTACTCGTTTGCACAGGGAATTGGCGGCGAGCAGTACTTC. The encoded protein is CASSYSFAQGIGGEQYF.

The chain joins TRBV6-6 to TRBJ1-3; the D is unclear. Germline V gives CDR1 MNHNY, CDR2 SVGAGI (reference sequence). This CDR3 region has 13 residues. Trimming stripped 7 bases from V and 4 bases from J, with 11 bases between. In DNA, the CDR3 is TGTGCCAGCATCTGGTGGCGGGGAAACACCATATATTTT. Translated, it gives CASIWWRGNTIYF.

This clonotype was observed a few times. V usage is TRBV6-1 and J usage is TRBJ2-7; 9 nucleotides match TRBD1. Trimming cost V 1 base and J 6 bases; bases outside gene matches: 4. Germline CDR1 MNHNS, CDR2 SASEGT. The CDR3 runs 14 residues. The CDR3 nucleotides read TGTGCCAGCAGTGAAGACAGGGGGCTGGGCGAGCAGTACGTC. Translation: CASSEDRGLGEQYV.

The rearrangement joins TRBV12-3 or TRBV12-4 to TRBJ1-5; tentatively, D is TRBD1 (5 bases). The CDR3 totals 13 residues. The V and J ends lost 6 bases and 4 bases respectively, with 10 bases between them. Here the CDR3 reads CASSPTDNQPQHF. CDR3 sequence (DNA): TGTGCCAGCAGCCCGACAGATAATCAGCCCCAGCATTTT.

This clonotype was detected a few times. The J gene is TRBJ1-2, the V gene TRBV12-3 or TRBV12-4; no clear D. The V gene lost 6 bases and the J gene lost 5 bases, with 22 bases spanning the gap. CDR3 length: 16 amino acids. The DNA for the CDR3 is TGTGCCAGCAGCACCGGAATGGGGAGCAGAAGATATGGCTACACCTTC. Its translation is CASSTGMGSRRYGYTF.

This clonotype was counted between two and nine times. The genes are TRBV5-1 and TRBJ2-3, with 11 bases matching TRBD2. The CDR3 has 16 amino acids. With V trimmed by 4 bases and J by 2 bases, 6 bases remained unmatched. CDR1 is SGHRS, CDR2 YFSETQ, per germline. CDR3: CASSPGTSGPTDTQYF. CDR3 bases: TGCGCCAGCAGCCCGGGGACTAGCGGTCCCACAGATACGCAGTATTTT.